The entry below gives a single T cell receptor (beta chain) sequence along with its context. The antigen is undetermined. These data belong to a study of cytomegalovirus exposure and HLA in healthy donors. For the study at large: Researchers found that less than 90% of about 400 genotyped donors fell within the Caucasian-associated ancestry cluster. General study findings and limits: The analysis excluded some indistinguishable V segments, including TRBV6-2 and TRBV6-3. It was reported in a later analysis that an Asian-associated ancestry cluster showed fewer N-insertions than the approximately 670-donor mean.

There are 17 residues in the CDR3. Germline loops: CDR1 SGHTA, CDR2 FQGNSA. V was pared by 5 bases and J by 10 bases, with 13 bases of the junction left unmatched. Researchers ran the PCR with 60 Vbeta and 13 Jbeta primers. In the authors' workflow: Roughly 10 million shared chains were among about 80 million unique TCR beta chains counted in a later analysis. Sequencing used immunoSEQ multiplex PCR; TCRdb keeps in-frame clones, though not all of them. That table gives V, J and clone size, and the DNA gave D and trimming. This sample has around 84,000 clones, with roughly 80% found just once. This chain uses TRBV7-2 with TRBJ1-6; TRBD1 agrees at 11 bases. The sample comprised PBMCs. This receptor was obtained from a man aged 50-59 years in good health and CMV-seronegative. The DNA for the CDR3 is TGTGCCAGCAGCCCCCGCCCACCGGGACAGGGGGGCTCACCCCTCCACTTT. It translates to CASSPRPPGQGGSPLHF.